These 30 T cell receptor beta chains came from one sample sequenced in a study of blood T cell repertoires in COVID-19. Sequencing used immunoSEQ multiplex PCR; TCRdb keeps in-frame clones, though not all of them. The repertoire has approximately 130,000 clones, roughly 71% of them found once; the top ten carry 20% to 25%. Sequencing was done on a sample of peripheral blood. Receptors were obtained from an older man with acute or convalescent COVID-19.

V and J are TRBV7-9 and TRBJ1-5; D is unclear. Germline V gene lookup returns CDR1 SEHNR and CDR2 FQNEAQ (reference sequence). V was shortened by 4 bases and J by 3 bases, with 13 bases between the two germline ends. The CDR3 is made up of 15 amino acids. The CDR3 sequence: CASSSGISSNQPQHF. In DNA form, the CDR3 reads TGTGCCAGCAGCTCCGGGATCTCGTCCAATCAGCCCCAGCATTTT.

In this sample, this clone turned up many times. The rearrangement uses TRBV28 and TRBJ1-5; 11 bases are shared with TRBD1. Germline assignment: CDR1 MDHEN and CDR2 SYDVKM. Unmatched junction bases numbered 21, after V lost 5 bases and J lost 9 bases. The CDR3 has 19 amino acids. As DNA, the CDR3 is TGTGCCAGCAGTCCCGAGCGGACAGGGGGCGTTACCCGTATTCGGCCCCAGCATTTT. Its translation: CASSPERTGGVTRIRPQHF. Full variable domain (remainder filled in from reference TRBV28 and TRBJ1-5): DVKVTQSSRYLVKRTGEKVFLECVQDMDHENMFWYRQDPGLGLRLIYFSYDVKMKEKGDIPEGYSVSREKKERFSLILESASTNQTSMYLCASSPERTGGVTRIRPQHFGDGTRLSIL.

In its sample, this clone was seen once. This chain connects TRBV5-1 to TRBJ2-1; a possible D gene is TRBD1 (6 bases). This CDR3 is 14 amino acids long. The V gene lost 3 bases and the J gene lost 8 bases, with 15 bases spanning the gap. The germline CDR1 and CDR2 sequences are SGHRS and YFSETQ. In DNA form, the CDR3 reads TGCGCCAGCAGCTCTGGCACAGGGAACGATGAGCAGTTCTTC. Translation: CASSSGTGNDEQFF.

This chain's CDR3 is CASSAWRGGYEQYF. The CDR3 DNA reads as TGTGCCAGCAGCGCCTGGAGGGGCGGGTACGAGCAGTACTTC. This chain connects TRBV7-2 to TRBJ2-7, with D possibly being TRBD2 (6 bases). V lost 5 bases and J lost 4, with 15 bases in between. The CDR3 runs 14 residues. Germline V CDR1 and CDR2: SGHTA, FQGNSA.

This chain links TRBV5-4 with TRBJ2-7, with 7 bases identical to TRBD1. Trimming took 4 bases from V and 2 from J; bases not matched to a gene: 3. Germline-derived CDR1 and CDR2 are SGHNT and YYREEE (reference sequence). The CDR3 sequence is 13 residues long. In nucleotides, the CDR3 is TGTGCCAGCAGCAAGGGACAGCCCTACGAGCAGTACTTC. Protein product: CASSKGQPYEQYF.

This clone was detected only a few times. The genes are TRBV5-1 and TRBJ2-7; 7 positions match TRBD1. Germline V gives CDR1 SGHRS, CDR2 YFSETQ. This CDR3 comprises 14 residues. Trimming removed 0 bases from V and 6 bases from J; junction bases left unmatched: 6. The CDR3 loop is CASSLGQGRGEQYF. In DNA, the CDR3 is TGCGCCAGCAGCTTGGGACAGGGAAGGGGCGAGCAGTACTTC.

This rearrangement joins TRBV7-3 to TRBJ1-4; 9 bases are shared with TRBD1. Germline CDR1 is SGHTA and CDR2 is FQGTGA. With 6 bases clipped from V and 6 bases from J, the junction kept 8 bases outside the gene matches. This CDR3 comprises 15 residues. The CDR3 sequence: CASRPSRDRDEKLFF. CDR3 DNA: TGTGCCAGCAGACCCTCCCGGGACAGGGATGAAAAACTGTTTTTT. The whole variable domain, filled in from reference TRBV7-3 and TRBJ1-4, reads GAGVSQTPSNKVTEKGKYVELRCDPISGHTALYWYRQSLGQGPEFLIYFQGTGAADDSGLPNDRFFAVRPEGSVSTLKIQRTERGDSAVYLCASRPSRDRDEKLFFGSGTQLSVL.

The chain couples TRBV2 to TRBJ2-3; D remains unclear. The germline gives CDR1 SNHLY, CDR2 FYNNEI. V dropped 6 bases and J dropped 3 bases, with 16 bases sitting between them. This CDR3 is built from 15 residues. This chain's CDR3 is CASSPFLSGTDTQYF. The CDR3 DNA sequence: TGTGCCAGCAGCCCGTTTCTTTCCGGGACAGATACGCAGTATTTT. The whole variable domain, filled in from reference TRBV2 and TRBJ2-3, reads EPEVTQTPSHQVTQMGQEVILRCVPISNHLYFYWYRQILGQKVEFLVSFYNNEISEKSEIFDDQFSVERPDGSNFTLKIRSTKLEDSAMYFCASSPFLSGTDTQYFGPGTRLTVL.

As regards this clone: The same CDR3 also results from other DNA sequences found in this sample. In DNA, the CDR3 is TGTGCCAGCAGTCGTAACTATGGCTACACCTTC. Translation gives CASSRNYGYTF. This chain connects TRBV28 to TRBJ1-2; D is unclear. The germline V gene has CDR1 MDHEN and CDR2 SYDVKM. The CDR3 is 11 residues long. Trimming cost V 5 bases and J 1 base, with 2 bases left between them.

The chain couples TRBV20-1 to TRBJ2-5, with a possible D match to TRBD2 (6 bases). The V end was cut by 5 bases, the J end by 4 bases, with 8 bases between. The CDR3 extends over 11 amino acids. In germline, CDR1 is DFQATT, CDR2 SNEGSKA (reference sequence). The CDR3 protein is CSAYGGETQYF. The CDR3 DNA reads TGCAGTGCTTACGGGGGAGAGACCCAGTACTTC.

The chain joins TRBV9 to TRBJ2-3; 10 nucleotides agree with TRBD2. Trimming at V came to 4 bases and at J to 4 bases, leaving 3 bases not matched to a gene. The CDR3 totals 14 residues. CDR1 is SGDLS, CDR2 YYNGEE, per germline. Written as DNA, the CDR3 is TGTGCCAGCAGCCGAAGCGGGGGGGCAGATACGCAGTATTTT. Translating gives CASSRSGGADTQYF.

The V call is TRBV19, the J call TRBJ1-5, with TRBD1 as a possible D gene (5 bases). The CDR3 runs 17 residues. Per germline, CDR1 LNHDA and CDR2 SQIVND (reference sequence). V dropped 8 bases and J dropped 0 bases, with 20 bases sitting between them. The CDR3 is CASSLRAGPYSNQPQHF. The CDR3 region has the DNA TGTGCCAGTTCCTTACGGGCAGGGCCCTATAGCAATCAGCCCCAGCATTTT.

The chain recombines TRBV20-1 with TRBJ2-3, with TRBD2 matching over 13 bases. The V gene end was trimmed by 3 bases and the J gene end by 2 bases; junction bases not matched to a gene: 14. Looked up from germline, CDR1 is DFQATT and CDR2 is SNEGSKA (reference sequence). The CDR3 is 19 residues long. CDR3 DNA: TGCAGTGCTAGTTCCCTTTCCGGGACTAGCGGGGATAACACAGATACGCAGTATTTT. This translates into CSASSLSGTSGDNTDTQYF.

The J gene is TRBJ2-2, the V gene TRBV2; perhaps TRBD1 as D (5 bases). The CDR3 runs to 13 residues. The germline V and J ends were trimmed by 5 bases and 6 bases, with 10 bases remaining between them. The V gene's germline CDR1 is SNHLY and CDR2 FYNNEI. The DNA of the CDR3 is TGTGCCAGCAGTTCCAGGGTTCCCGGGGAGCTGTTTTTT. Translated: CASSSRVPGELFF.

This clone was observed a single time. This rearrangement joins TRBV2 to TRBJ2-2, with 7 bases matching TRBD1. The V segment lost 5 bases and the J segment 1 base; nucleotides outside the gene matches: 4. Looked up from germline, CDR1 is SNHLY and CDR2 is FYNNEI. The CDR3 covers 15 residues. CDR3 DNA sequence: TGTGCCAGCAGTCCGAGGACAGGGAACACCGGGGAGCTGTTTTTT. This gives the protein CASSPRTGNTGELFF.

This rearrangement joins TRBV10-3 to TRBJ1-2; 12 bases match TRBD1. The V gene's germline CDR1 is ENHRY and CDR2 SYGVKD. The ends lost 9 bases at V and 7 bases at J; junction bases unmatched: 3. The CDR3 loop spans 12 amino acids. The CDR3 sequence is CAIGTGGSGYTF. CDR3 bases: TGTGCCATAGGGACAGGGGGCTCTGGCTACACCTTC.

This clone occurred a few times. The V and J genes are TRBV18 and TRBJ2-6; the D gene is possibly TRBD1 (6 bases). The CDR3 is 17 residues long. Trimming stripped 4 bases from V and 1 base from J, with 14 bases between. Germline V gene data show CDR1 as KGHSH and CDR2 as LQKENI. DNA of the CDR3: TGTGCCAGCTCACGGTCCCGGGACACGTCTGGGGCCAACGTCCTGACTTTC. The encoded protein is CASSRSRDTSGANVLTF.

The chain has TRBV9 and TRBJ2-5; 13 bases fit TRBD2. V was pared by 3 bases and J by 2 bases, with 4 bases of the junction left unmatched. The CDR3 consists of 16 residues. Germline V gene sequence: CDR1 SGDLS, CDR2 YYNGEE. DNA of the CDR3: TGTGCCAGCAGCGCCGGGACTAGCGGGGTACAAGAGACCCAGTACTTC. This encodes CASSAGTSGVQETQYF.

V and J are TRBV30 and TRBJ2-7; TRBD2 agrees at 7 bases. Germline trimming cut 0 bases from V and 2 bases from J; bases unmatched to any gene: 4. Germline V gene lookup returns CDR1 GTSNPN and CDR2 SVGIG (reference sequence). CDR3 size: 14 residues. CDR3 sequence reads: CAWSVWGGAYEQYF. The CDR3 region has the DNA TGTGCCTGGAGTGTATGGGGGGGAGCCTACGAGCAGTACTTC.

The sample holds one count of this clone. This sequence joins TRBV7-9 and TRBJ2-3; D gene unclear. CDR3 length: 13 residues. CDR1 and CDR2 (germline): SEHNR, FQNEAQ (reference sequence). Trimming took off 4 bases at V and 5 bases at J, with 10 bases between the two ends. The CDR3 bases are TGTGCCAGCAGCTGGAGCAGAGGAGATACGCAGTATTTT. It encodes CASSWSRGDTQYF. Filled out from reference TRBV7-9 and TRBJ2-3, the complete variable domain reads DTGVSQNPRHKITKRGQNVTFRCDPISEHNRLYWYRQTLGQGPEFLTYFQNEAQLEKSRLLSDRFSAERPKGSFSTLEIQRTEQGDSAMYLCASSWSRGDTQYFGPGTRLTVL.

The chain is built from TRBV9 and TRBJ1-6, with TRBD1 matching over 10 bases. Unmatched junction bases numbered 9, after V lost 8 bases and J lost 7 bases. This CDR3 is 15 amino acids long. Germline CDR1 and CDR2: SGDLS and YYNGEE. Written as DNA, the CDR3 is TGTGCCAGTGGCACGGGACAGGGGACCAATTCACCCCTCCACTTT. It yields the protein CASGTGQGTNSPLHF.

For the CDR3, the DNA is TGTGCCAGCAAGGCAGGATATAACTCTGGAAACACCATATATTTT. It specifies CASKAGYNSGNTIYF. The chain carries TRBV7-2 and TRBJ1-3; D gene unclear. Deletions cut 7 bases from V and 0 bases from J, with 13 bases between. Germline V CDR1 and CDR2: SGHTA, FQGNSA. This CDR3 has 15 amino acids.

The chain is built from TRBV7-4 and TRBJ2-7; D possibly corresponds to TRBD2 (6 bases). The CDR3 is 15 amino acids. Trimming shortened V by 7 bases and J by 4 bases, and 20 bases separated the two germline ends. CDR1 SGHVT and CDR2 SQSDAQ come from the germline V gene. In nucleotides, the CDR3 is TGTGCCAGCACCAAACGACGGTGGGGGGATTACGAGCAGTACTTC. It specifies CASTKRRWGDYEQYF. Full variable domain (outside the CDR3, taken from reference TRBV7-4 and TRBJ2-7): GAGVSQSPRYKVAKRGRDVALRCDSISGHVTLYWYRQTLGQGSEVLTYSQSDAQRDKSGRPSGRFSAERPERSVSTLKIQRTEQGDSAVYLCASTKRRWGDYEQYFGPGTRLTVT.

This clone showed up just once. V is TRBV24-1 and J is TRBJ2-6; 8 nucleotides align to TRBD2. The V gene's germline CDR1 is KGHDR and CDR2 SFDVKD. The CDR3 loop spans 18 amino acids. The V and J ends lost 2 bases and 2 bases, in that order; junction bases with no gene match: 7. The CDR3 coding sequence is TGTGCCACCAGTGATTCGGGACGGGGGGGCGCTGGGGCCAACGTCCTGACTTTC. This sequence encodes CATSDSGRGGAGANVLTF.

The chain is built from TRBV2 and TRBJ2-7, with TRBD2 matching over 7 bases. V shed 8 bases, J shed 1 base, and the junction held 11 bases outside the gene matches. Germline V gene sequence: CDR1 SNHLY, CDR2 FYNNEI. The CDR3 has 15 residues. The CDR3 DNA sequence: TGTGCCAGCCGGGTTGGGGGGGGTGGATCCTACGAGCAGTACTTC. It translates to CASRVGGGGSYEQYF.

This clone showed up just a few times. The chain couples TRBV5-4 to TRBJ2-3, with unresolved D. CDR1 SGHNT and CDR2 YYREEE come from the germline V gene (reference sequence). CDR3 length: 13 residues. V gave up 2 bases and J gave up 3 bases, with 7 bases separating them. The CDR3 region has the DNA TGTGCCAGCAGCTTCGGAGCAACAGATACGCAGTATTTT. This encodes CASSFGATDTQYF.

The CDR3 protein is CASSKGVQGEKLFF. The CDR3 coding sequence is TGTGCCAGTAGTAAGGGGGTGCAAGGAGAAAAACTGTTTTTT. V gene TRBV19 combines with J gene TRBJ1-4; the D gene is possibly TRBD1 (6 bases). This CDR3 has 14 residues. Germline-derived CDR1 and CDR2 are LNHDA and SQIVND (reference sequence). V dropped 4 bases and J dropped 8 bases, with 14 bases sitting between them. The whole variable domain, remainder taken from reference TRBV19 and TRBJ1-4, is DGGITQSPKYLFRKEGQNVTLSCEQNLNHDAMYWYRQDPGQGLRLIYYSQIVNDFQKGDIAEGYSVSREKKESFPLTVTSAQKNPTAFYLCASSKGVQGEKLFFGSGTQLSVL.

CDR3 coding DNA: TGTGCCAGCAGTTTGGGGAGCAAGATTTACGAGCAGTACTTC. Its protein product is CASSLGSKIYEQYF. The chain is built from TRBV28 and TRBJ2-7; D perhaps matches TRBD2 (5 bases). The V and J ends lost 3 bases and 4 bases respectively, with 13 bases between them. The germline gives CDR1 MDHEN, CDR2 SYDVKM. This CDR3 spans 14 amino acids.

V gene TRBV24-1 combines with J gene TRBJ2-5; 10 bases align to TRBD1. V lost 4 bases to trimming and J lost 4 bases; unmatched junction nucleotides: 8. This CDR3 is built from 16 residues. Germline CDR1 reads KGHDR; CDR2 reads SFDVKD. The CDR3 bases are TGTGCCACCAGTGACCTCGGACAGGGGGGTCCAGAGACCCAGTACTTC. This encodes CATSDLGQGGPETQYF.

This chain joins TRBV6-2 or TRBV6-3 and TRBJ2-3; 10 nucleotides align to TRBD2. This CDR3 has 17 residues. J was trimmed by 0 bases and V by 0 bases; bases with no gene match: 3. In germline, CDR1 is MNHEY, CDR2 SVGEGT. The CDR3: CASSYSPSGGSTDTQYF. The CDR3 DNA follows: TGTGCCAGCAGTTACTCTCCTAGCGGGGGTAGCACAGATACGCAGTATTTT.